This T cell receptor (beta chain) is drawn from a study of blood T cell repertoires in COVID-19. Study information: Acute-phase and convalescent COVID-19 samples originated in the United States, Italy and Spain.

Participants were placed into cohorts based on the clinical history they reported. In the authors' workflow: Estimation of nucleated cell counts relied on the amplification of reference gene primers. Clones were sequenced by immunoSEQ multiplex PCR, and TCRdb holds only the in-frame ones, with some missing. V, J and clone size reflect that table, while D and trimming were determined from the DNA. This sample has around 200,000 clones, with approximately 87% found just once. CDR3 length: 17 residues. The J segment lost 0 bases and the V segment lost 0 bases, leaving 6 bases of the junction unmatched. Looked up from germline, CDR1 is MNHEY and CDR2 is SVGEGT.

The sample taken for sequencing was PBMCs or T cells enriched from blood (not recorded which). The clonotype comes from a woman between 50 and 59 years old in a cohort exposed to, infected with or recovered from COVID-19 (not recorded which). V usage is TRBV6-2 or TRBV6-3 and J usage is TRBJ2-5; 8 nucleotides line up with TRBD1. The CDR3 sequence: CASSYSKDRENQETQYF. DNA for the CDR3: TGTGCCAGCAGTTACTCCAAGGACAGGGAGAACCAAGAGACCCAGTACTTC.